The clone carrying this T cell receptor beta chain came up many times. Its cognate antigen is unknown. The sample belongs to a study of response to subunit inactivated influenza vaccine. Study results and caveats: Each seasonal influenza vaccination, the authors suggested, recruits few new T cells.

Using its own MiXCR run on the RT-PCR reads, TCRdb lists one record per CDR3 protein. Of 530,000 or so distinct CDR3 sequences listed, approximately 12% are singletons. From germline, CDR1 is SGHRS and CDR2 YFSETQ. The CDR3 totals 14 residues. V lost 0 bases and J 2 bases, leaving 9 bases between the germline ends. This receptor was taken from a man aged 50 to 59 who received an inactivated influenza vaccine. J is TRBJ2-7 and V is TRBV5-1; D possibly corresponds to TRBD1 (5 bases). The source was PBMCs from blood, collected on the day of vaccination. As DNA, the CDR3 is TGCGCCAGCAGCTTGGGCGACAGTCCCTACGAGCAGTACTTC. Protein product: CASSLGDSPYEQYF.